This T cell receptor beta chain was found in a study of T cell responses to AZD1222 COVID-19 vaccine. TCRdb keeps only in-frame clones here, not all; method: immunoSEQ multiplex PCR. The data show 90,000 to 130,000 clones, around 82% seen once. The CDR3 has 16 residues. Germline CDR1 LNHDA, CDR2 SQIVND (reference sequence). V was trimmed by 4 bases and J by 0 bases, leaving 12 bases between them. The sequencing used peripheral blood, collected on day 0 of AZD1222 vaccination. The TCR was taken from an adult in good health. This sequence joins TRBV19 and TRBJ1-4, with D perhaps TRBD1 (5 bases). In nucleotides, the CDR3 is TGTGCCAGTAGTAGAGACAGCATTGCAACTAATGAAAAACTGTTTTTT. The encoded protein is CASSRDSIATNEKLFF.